The 2 T cell receptor beta chains reported below all come from one sample, sequenced in a study of cytomegalovirus exposure and HLA in healthy donors. PCR used 60 Vbeta primers and 13 Jbeta primers. Measured with immunoSEQ multiplex PCR; TCRdb has only the in-frame clones, and not every one. Of under 250,000 clones in the sample, 65% to 80% are singletons; the top ten hold around 1.7%. Sequenced input: PBMCs. All receptors derive from a man aged 45-60 years in good health and CMV-seronegative.

The rearrangement joins TRBV6-1 to TRBJ1-2; possibly TRBD1 for D (6 bases). The V end lost 4 bases, the J end lost 6 bases, and 15 bases lay between the germline ends. This CDR3 region has 14 residues. CDR1 and CDR2 from the germline V gene are MNHNS and SASEGT. The CDR3, as DNA: TGTGCCAGCAGTGTGAATGGGGGCCGGGATGGCTACACCTTC. The encoded protein is CASSVNGGRDGYTF.

This clone was seen once. The chain is built from TRBV6-5 and TRBJ2-7, with TRBD1 as a possible D gene (6 bases). V lost 1 base to trimming and J lost 3 bases, with 7 bases between them. Germline V CDR1 and CDR2: MNHEY, SVGAGI. This CDR3 has 13 residues. The CDR3 reads CASSYWDNYEQYF. The CDR3 DNA reads as TGTGCCAGCAGTTACTGGGACAACTACGAGCAGTACTTC.